Listed below are T cell receptor beta chains from one sample, sequenced in a study of blood T cell repertoires in COVID-19. Clones were read by immunoSEQ multiplex PCR, and TCRdb kept only the in-frame ones, dropping some. This sample carries about 150,000 clones, about four fifths of them seen once, and the ten largest clones take roughly 2.7%. The sequencing sample was made of peripheral blood. The receptors were sampled from an elderly woman with COVID-19, enrolled during active disease. Both conserved end residues are part of each CDR3. Expanded clones get a size class; other rows say once, few or many, or leave the size out.

abundance: NA
v_gene: TRBV29-1
CDR3aa: CSVTTGESEQYF

abundance: NA
v_gene: TRBV5-4
CDR3aa: CASSFPPFETQYF

abundance: NA
v_gene: TRBV29-1
CDR3aa: CSVDRETGGEQFF

abundance: NA
v_gene: TRBV21-1
CDR3aa: CASSNRSFELDRVWAGELFF

abundance: NA
v_gene: TRBV10-3
CDR3aa: CAISEWKGQGGTEAFF

abundance: NA
v_gene: TRBV18
CDR3aa: CASSPTSQYANYGYTF

abundance: few
v_gene: TRBV10-1
CDR3aa: CASSAQSRDRKNYGYTF

abundance: NA
v_gene: TRBV9
CDR3aa: CASSWEGKLNTEAFF

abundance: NA
v_gene: TRBV20-1
CDR3aa: CSASIRTGGEQYF

abundance: NA
v_gene: TRBV10-3
CDR3aa: CAISDSGRVSYNEQFF

abundance: NA
v_gene: TRBV30
CDR3aa: CAWERVETQYF

abundance: NA
v_gene: TRBV7-9
CDR3aa: CASLPRGGAVGETQYF

abundance: NA
v_gene: TRBV27
CDR3aa: CASSLNPGYNEQFF

abundance: NA
v_gene: TRBV9
CDR3aa: CASSPWTGGTEAFF

abundance: NA
v_gene: TRBV11-2
CDR3aa: CASSLEGGVYEQYF